A single sample is the source of the 10 T cell receptor beta chains below, sequenced in a study of blood T cell repertoires in COVID-19. Here immunoSEQ multiplex PCR was the method, and the copy in TCRdb shows in-frame clones only, minus some. The sample has 280,000 or so clones, around 90% seen once; the top ten hold 9% to 9.5%. Material: peripheral blood. These receptors all stem from a man aged 18 to 30 with active or convalescent COVID-19.

The V call is TRBV11-2, the J call TRBJ1-1; D not resolved. Between the trimmed V and J ends, which lost 3 bases and 4 bases, there was a span of 9 bases. Germline-derived CDR1 and CDR2 are SGHAT and FQNNGV. The CDR3 length is 13 residues. The CDR3 bases are TGTGCCAGCAGCTTTGGCCTCGCCACTGAAGCTTTCTTT. This sequence encodes CASSFGLATEAFF. The full variable domain, rest sourced from reference TRBV11-2 and TRBJ1-1, is EAGVAQSPRYKIIEKRQSVAFWCNPISGHATLYWYQQILGQGPKLLIQFQNNGVVDDSQLPKDRFSAERLKGVDSTLKIQPAKLEDSAVYLCASSFGLATEAFFGQGTRLTVV.

The V and J genes are TRBV23-1 and TRBJ1-5, with 10 bases fitting TRBD1. TRBV23-1 is noted as an ORF with a role that remains uncertain. This CDR3 is 17 amino acids long. J lost 2 bases, V lost 3 bases, and 7 bases had no gene match. The DNA for the CDR3 is TGCGCCAGCAGTCACTCGACAGGGGGCTACGGCAATCAGCCCCAGCATTTT. Its protein is CASSHSTGGYGNQPQHF.

The CDR3: CASSVAQGGGGYTF. CDR3 nucleotide sequence: TGTGCCAGCAGCGTAGCACAGGGGGGAGGTGGCTACACCTTC. The genes are TRBV9 and TRBJ1-2; TRBD1 matches at 8 bases. The V and J ends lost 0 bases and 7 bases, in that order; junction bases with no gene match: 5. This CDR3 is 14 amino acids long. Germline CDR1 and CDR2: SGDLS and YYNGEE. The full variable domain, in which reference TRBV9 and TRBJ1-2 provide the parts outside the CDR3, is DSGVTQTPKHLITATGQRVTLRCSPRSGDLSVYWYQQSLDQGLQFLIQYYNGEERAKGNILERFSAQQFPDLHSELNLSSLELGDSALYFCASSVAQGGGGYTFGSGTRLTVV.

This clone occurred a few times. This sample includes further DNA sequences coding for the same CDR3. The genes are TRBV6-5 and TRBJ2-1; a possible D gene is TRBD2 (6 bases). Germline CDR1 and CDR2: MNHEY and SVGAGI. The CDR3 extends over 12 amino acids. The V and J ends lost 5 bases and 10 bases respectively, with 12 bases between them. The CDR3 loop is CASSLNSGEQFF. DNA for the CDR3: TGTGCCAGCAGTCTAAATAGCGGAGAGCAGTTCTTC.

This clone has ten or more counts. J is TRBJ1-2 and V is TRBV4-1; D unresolved. Deletions cut 2 bases from V and 8 bases from J, with 15 bases between. The CDR3 contains 14 residues. CDR1 is MGHRA and CDR2 is YSYEKL in the germline V gene. The CDR3 DNA is TGCGCCAGCAGCCAACATCTTAAACCGGAGGGCTACACCTTC. Its translation is CASSQHLKPEGYTF.

The chain carries TRBV19 and TRBJ2-2; D not certain. Germline CDR1 reads LNHDA; CDR2 reads SQIVND (reference sequence). The CDR3 contains 15 residues. The germline V and J ends were trimmed by 7 bases and 4 bases, with 16 bases remaining between them. The CDR3 reads CASITKLESTGELFF. The CDR3 DNA is TGTGCCAGTATAACGAAGTTAGAGTCCACCGGGGAGCTGTTTTTT.

The chain couples TRBV11-1 to TRBJ1-1; D call uncertain. Trimming left V 5 bases short and J 7 bases short, with 11 bases between. The CDR3 is 12 amino acids. Germline CDR1 SGHAT, CDR2 FQDESV (reference sequence). The CDR3 loop reads CASSQTGIEAFF. The CDR3 DNA is TGTGCCAGCAGCCAAACGGGTATTGAAGCTTTCTTT. The variable domain in full, with the rest retrieved from reference TRBV11-1 and TRBJ1-1, is EAEVAQSPRYKITEKSQAVAFWCDPISGHATLYWYRQILGQGPELLVQFQDESVVDDSQLPKDRFSAERLKGVDSTLKIQPAELGDSAMYLCASSQTGIEAFFGQGTRLTVV.

J is TRBJ2-7 and V is TRBV7-2; 8 positions agree with TRBD1. V was clipped by 6 bases and J by 3 bases; unmatched bases: 7. This CDR3 spans 14 amino acids. The germline gives CDR1 SGHTA, CDR2 FQGNSA. CDR3 in DNA: TGTGCCAGCAGGACCAAGACAGGGGTCTACGAGCAGTACTTC. Translation: CASRTKTGVYEQYF.

Only a few counts were recorded for this clone. The chain carries TRBV3-1 (or the pseudogene TRBV3-2) and TRBJ2-7, with a possible D match to TRBD1 (5 bases). This CDR3 comprises 15 residues. The V end lost 4 bases, the J end lost 3 bases, and 16 bases lay between the germline ends. Germline CDR1 reads LGHDT; CDR2 reads YNNKEL (reference sequence). The CDR3 DNA reads as TGTGCCAGCAGCCCCCTGCGGCAGGGTCACTACGAGCAGTACTTC. Amino acids: CASSPLRQGHYEQYF.

This clone was picked up one time. The chain uses TRBV2 and TRBJ1-5; D gene unclear. Looked up from germline, CDR1 is SNHLY and CDR2 is FYNNEI. CDR3 length equals 13 residues. The CDR3 is CASASVPGQPQHF. CDR3 DNA: TGTGCGAGCGCCTCGGTGCCAGGTCAGCCCCAGCATTTT.